The 21 T cell receptor beta chains below come from one sample, sequenced in a study of spatial heterogeneity in lung cancer. Described time point: sample taken at primary tumor resection. TCRdb called the 5' RACE reads again in MiXCR, with one record for every CDR3 protein. Seen here are 16,000 or so distinct CDR3 sequences, 3.6% observed once, and the top ten hold around a tenth. The sample was normal lung tissue next to the tumor, taken at surgery. These receptors were taken from a male donor with early-stage non-small cell lung cancer.

By sample fraction, this clonotype is medium-sized. The size of this beta chain means little, since it is a stray read in a library made for alpha chains. The rearrangement joins TRBV29-1 to TRBJ2-1, with 7 bases identical to TRBD2. This CDR3 has 13 amino acids. Germline V CDR1 and CDR2: SQVTM, ANQGSEA. The V segment lost 4 bases and the J segment 1 base; nucleotides outside the gene matches: 1. CDR3 residues: CSVAGGSYNEQFF. In DNA, the CDR3 is TGCAGCGTTGCGGGAGGATCCTACAATGAGCAGTTCTTC.

This clonotype was observed many times. Within a library made for alpha chains, this beta chain is off target, and its count is uninformative. The rearrangement joins TRBV29-1 to TRBJ2-2; possible D gene TRBD1, 5 bases. Trimming removed 4 bases from V and 6 bases from J, with 15 bases in between. The CDR3 has 14 amino acids. Germline V CDR1 and CDR2: SQVTM, ANQGSEA. CDR3 protein: CSVGGSPVAGELFF. As DNA, the CDR3 is TGCAGCGTTGGGGGCAGCCCGGTGGCCGGGGAGCTGTTTTTT.

In this sample, this clonotype turned up many times. This beta chain is an off-target read within a library intended for alpha chains, so its frequency means little. V is TRBV5-1 and J is TRBJ2-3; D is possibly TRBD2 (6 bases). The germline V gene encodes CDR1 SGHRS and CDR2 YFSETQ. The CDR3 is made up of 14 amino acids. With 3 bases removed from V and 4 bases from J, the gap between germline ends came to 12 bases. For the CDR3, the DNA is TGCGCCAGCAGCTATGGGACTCCTGCAGATACGCAGTATTTT. This encodes CASSYGTPADTQYF.

There are many counts of this clonotype. A library prepared for alpha chains yielded this beta chain as an off-target read; its size is of little meaning. The chain has TRBV24-1 and TRBJ2-1, with TRBD2 identical over 8 bases. In germline, CDR1 is KGHDR, CDR2 SFDVKD. CDR3 length equals 14 residues. Trimming removed 8 bases from V and 5 bases from J; junction bases left unmatched: 7. The CDR3 bases are TGTGCCACCATGGGCGGGGGGCTAAACAATGAGCAGTTCTTC. This sequence encodes CATMGGGLNNEQFF.

This clonotype was observed at least ten times. This beta chain is a stray read from a library made for alpha chains; its abundance is not meaningful. The chain joins TRBV5-4 to TRBJ1-1; tentatively, D is TRBD1 (6 bases). CDR3 length: 14 residues. With 0 bases removed from V and 4 bases from J, the gap between germline ends came to 10 bases. Germline-derived CDR1 and CDR2 are SGHNT and YYREEE (reference sequence). The CDR3 DNA reads as TGTGCCAGCAGCTTGGCAGGGGTTGGCACTGAAGCTTTCTTT. It is translated as CASSLAGVGTEAFF.

By share of the sample, this clonotype is medium-sized (0.01 to 0.1%). This beta chain appears as a stray read in a library generated for alpha chains; its size is not informative. The CDR3 is CASSILGQGDEQYF. As DNA, the CDR3 is TGTGCCAGTAGTATCCTAGGACAGGGCGACGAGCAGTACTTC. This sequence joins TRBV19 and TRBJ2-7; 8 bases line up with TRBD1. Germline CDR1 and CDR2: LNHDA and SQIVND (reference sequence). CDR3 size: 14 residues. Trimming at V came to 3 bases and at J to 5 bases, leaving 6 bases not matched to a gene.

This clonotype was recorded at least ten times. Found in a library prepared for alpha chains, this beta chain is an off-target read, and its abundance has little meaning. V usage is TRBV12-3 or TRBV12-4 and J usage is TRBJ2-2; 11 nucleotides align to TRBD2. V shed 3 bases and J 4 bases; nucleotides not matched to a gene: 1. This CDR3 region has 15 residues. CDR3 DNA: TGTGCCAGCAGTTTTACTAGCGGGAGCACCGGGGAGCTGTTTTTT. It specifies CASSFTSGSTGELFF.

At least ten counts were recorded for this clonotype. The library was designed around alpha chains, so this beta chain is a stray read whose abundance carries little weight. The chain combines TRBV20-1 with TRBJ1-6, with TRBD1 matching over 12 bases. CDR3 size: 15 residues. The V gene's germline CDR1 is DFQATT and CDR2 SNEGSKA (reference sequence). V shed 3 bases, J shed 9 bases, and the junction held 6 bases outside the gene matches. In DNA, the CDR3 is TGCAGTGCTAGCCGGGACAGGGGGCTGGGTTCACCCCTCCACTTT. Amino acid sequence: CSASRDRGLGSPLHF.

There are many counts of this clonotype. For a library built for alpha chains, this beta chain is a stray read; little rests on its size. V is TRBV27 and J is TRBJ2-3; D is unclear. CDR1 and CDR2 from the germline V gene are MNHEY and SMNVEV (reference sequence). Trimming shortened V by 11 bases and J by 0 bases, and 18 bases separated the two germline ends. The CDR3 is made up of 15 amino acids. The CDR3 DNA is TGTGCCGTGTCCCGACGGATACTTAGCACAGATACGCAGTATTTT. Amino acids: CAVSRRILSTDTQYF.

This clonotype was seen repeatedly, ten times or more. Little can be read into the size of this beta chain, an off-target read in a library designed for alpha chains. The chain joins TRBV3-1 to TRBJ1-2, with D unclear. V lost 4 bases, J lost 0 bases, and 9 bases lay in between. This CDR3 comprises 14 residues. Germline CDR1 LGHDT, CDR2 YNNKEL (reference sequence). Here the CDR3 reads CASSPQSANYGYTF. The CDR3 nucleotides are TGTGCCAGCAGCCCCCAGAGTGCTAACTATGGCTACACCTTC. Supplemented by reference TRBV3-1 and TRBJ1-2, the full variable domain reads DTAVSQTPKYLVTQMGNDKSIKCEQNLGHDTMYWYKQDSKKFLKIMFSYNNKELIINETVPNRFSPKSPDKAHLNLHINSLELGDSAVYFCASSPQSANYGYTFGSGTRLTVV.

This clonotype was counted ten times or more. This beta chain is off target for a library built for alpha chains, so its abundance means little. The chain is built from TRBV24-1 and TRBJ2-4, with D unclear. Germline V gene lookup returns CDR1 KGHDR and CDR2 SFDVKD. Trimming shortened V by 4 bases and J by 1 base, and 13 bases separated the two germline ends. CDR3 length: 16 amino acids. CDR3 DNA: TGTGCCACCAGTGAGGCCGGGTCCGGGGCCAAAAACATTCAGTACTTC. As protein: CATSEAGSGAKNIQYF.

This clonotype was seen ten or more times. This beta chain appears as a stray read in a library generated for alpha chains; its size is not informative. The chain combines TRBV10-2 with TRBJ2-7, with D hard to call. V dropped 3 bases and J dropped 0 bases, with 6 bases sitting between them. Germline V CDR1 and CDR2: WSHSY, SAAADI. This CDR3 comprises 13 residues. In DNA form, the CDR3 reads TGCGCCAGCAGTGAACAGCTCTCCTACGAGCAGTACTTC. Translation gives CASSEQLSYEQYF.

This clonotype was detected ten times or more. In a library made to pick up alpha chains, this beta chain is a stray read with a size that means little. The chain combines TRBV7-2 with TRBJ2-2; D is unclear. This CDR3 comprises 14 residues. Trimming removed 5 bases at V and 4 bases at J, with 11 bases between. Germline CDR1 reads SGHTA; CDR2 reads FQGNSA. DNA of the CDR3: TGTGCCAGCAGCCCCTATCTAGTCACCGGGGAGCTGTTTTTT. It translates to CASSPYLVTGELFF.

This clonotype was seen repeatedly, ten times or more. This beta chain came through as a stray read in a library set up for alpha chains, and its size says little. V gene TRBV24-1 combines with J gene TRBJ1-4; D perhaps matches TRBD1 (6 bases). Germline CDR1 KGHDR, CDR2 SFDVKD. Trimming left V 5 bases short and J 6 bases short, with 12 bases between. The CDR3 covers 14 residues. CDR3 amino acids: CATSATGDYEKLFF. CDR3 nucleotides: TGTGCCACCAGTGCGACAGGAGATTATGAAAAACTGTTTTTT.

This clonotype has ten or more counts. This beta chain is an off-target read within a library intended for alpha chains, so its frequency means little. This sequence joins TRBV11-1 and TRBJ1-2, with TRBD1 matching over 9 bases. The CDR3 extends over 13 amino acids. With 5 bases clipped from V and 4 bases from J, the junction kept 2 bases outside the gene matches. Germline values: CDR1 SGHAT, CDR2 FQDESV (reference sequence). CDR3 sequence reads: CASSLTGGYGYTF. As DNA, the CDR3 is TGTGCCAGCAGCCTGACAGGGGGCTATGGCTACACCTTC.

This clonotype was seen at least ten times. As an off-target read in a library built for alpha chains, this beta chain has a frequency of little significance. The chain combines TRBV6-5 with TRBJ1-6; 9 nucleotides line up with TRBD1. This CDR3 spans 14 amino acids. Germline CDR1 reads MNHEY; CDR2 reads SVGAGI. After removal of 6 bases from V and 7 bases from J, the junction contained 4 bases not matched to a gene. CDR3 amino acids: CASRQQGANSPLHF. The DNA of the CDR3 is TGTGCCAGCAGACAACAGGGGGCAAATTCACCCCTCCACTTT.

Many counts were recorded for this clonotype. With the library built for alpha chains, this beta chain is off target and its frequency is not meaningful. The CDR3 sequence: CASSSTPGANEQFF. The DNA of the CDR3 is TGTGCCAGCAGCTCCACTCCCGGGGCGAATGAGCAGTTCTTC. V and J are TRBV7-2 and TRBJ2-1; the D gene could be TRBD1 or TRBD2 (5 bases each). CDR1 is SGHTA and CDR2 is FQGNSA in the germline V gene. Trimming cost V 4 bases and J 7 bases, with 14 bases left between them. The CDR3 sequence is 14 residues long. Variable domain in full (rest from reference TRBV7-2 and TRBJ2-1): GAGVSQSPSNKVTEKGKDVELRCDPISGHTALYWYRQSLGQGLEFLIYFQGNSAPDKSGLPSDRFSAERTGGSVSTLTIQRTQQEDSAVYLCASSSTPGANEQFFGPGTRLTVL.

This clonotype was detected ten times or more. This beta chain is a stray read from a library made for alpha chains; its abundance is not meaningful. J is TRBJ2-7 and V is TRBV5-5; D unclear. Germline V gives CDR1 SGHKS, CDR2 YYEKEE (reference sequence). The V gene lost 2 bases and the J gene lost 4 bases, with 13 bases spanning the gap. CDR3 length: 14 amino acids. CDR3 DNA sequence: TGTGCCAGCAGCTTAGGGTTTGCAGAGTACGAGCAGTACTTC. It is translated as CASSLGFAEYEQYF.

This clonotype was counted at least ten times. Since it is a stray read in a library aimed at alpha chains, this beta chain has a size that is not meaningful. The chain is built from TRBV7-6 and TRBJ2-3; 11 bases are shared with TRBD2. Germline V gene data show CDR1 as SGHVS and CDR2 as FNYEAQ. V was clipped by 5 bases and J by 0 bases; unmatched bases: 4. The CDR3 extends over 16 amino acids. The CDR3 region has the DNA TGTGCCAGCAGCGGGACTAGCGGACCTAGCACAGATACGCAGTATTTT. It yields the protein CASSGTSGPSTDTQYF.

This clonotype was detected ten times or more. This beta chain represents an off-target read in a library built for alpha chains; its size is of limited meaning. The genes are TRBV28 and TRBJ2-7; TRBD2 matches 11 bases. J was trimmed by 3 bases and V by 6 bases; bases with no gene match: 7. Germline assignment: CDR1 MDHEN and CDR2 SYDVKM. This CDR3 region has 15 residues. CDR3 residues: CASRSTSGGHYEQYF. CDR3 DNA: TGTGCCAGCAGGAGTACTAGCGGGGGCCACTACGAGCAGTACTTC.

This clonotype was observed many times. An end of the junction differs from the germline gene, which may be a read error. This beta chain turned up in a library designed for alpha chains; as an off-target read, its abundance says little. The J gene is TRBJ2-3, the V gene TRBV20-1, with D hard to call. The CDR3 spans 13 residues. Germline values: CDR1 DFQATT, CDR2 SNEGSKA (reference sequence). The CDR3 nucleotides are TGCAATGCTAGGACCGGTTGGAGCGAGGCGCAGTATTTT. Translated: CNARTGWSEAQYF.